What follows are 24 T cell receptor beta chains derived from one specimen sequenced in a study of blood T cell repertoires in COVID-19. This table comes from immunoSEQ multiplex PCR, and its TCRdb copy is limited to in-frame clones, with some not included. The table records nearly 110,000 clones, 80% to 90% of them present only once. Sequenced: peripheral blood. These receptors were taken from a man aged 35-49 years with active or convalescent COVID-19.

V and J are TRBV19 and TRBJ1-5, with 7 bases that match TRBD1. CDR1 and CDR2 (germline): LNHDA, SQIVND (reference sequence). The CDR3 totals 14 residues. Trimming took 6 bases from V and 3 from J; bases not matched to a gene: 5. As DNA, the CDR3 is TGTGCCAGTAGCCGGGACAGAGACAATCAGCCCCAGCATTTT. Translating it yields CASSRDRDNQPQHF.

The V gene is TRBV24-1, the J gene TRBJ2-1, with D possibly being TRBD2 (5 bases). This CDR3 contains 13 residues. Per the germline V gene, CDR1 is KGHDR and CDR2 is SFDVKD. Trimming cost V 6 bases and J 12 bases, with 17 bases left between them. The CDR3 DNA sequence: TGTGCCACCAGTAGGCTTGAGGGAACGGGGCAGTTCTTC. This translates into CATSRLEGTGQFF.

This chain joins TRBV7-3 and TRBJ1-2; D perhaps matches TRBD1 (5 bases). The germline V gene has CDR1 SGHTA and CDR2 FQGTGA. The V end was cut by 5 bases, the J end by 4 bases, with 17 bases between. The CDR3 totals 15 residues. Here the CDR3 DNA reads TGTGCCAGCAGCCCCCCGGGGGTGGGGCGCTATGGCTACACCTTC. Translating gives CASSPPGVGRYGYTF. Looking up the rest from reference TRBV7-3 and TRBJ1-2 gives the full variable domain: GAGVSQTPSNKVTEKGKYVELRCDPISGHTALYWYRQSLGQGPEFLIYFQGTGAADDSGLPNDRFFAVRPEGSVSTLKIQRTERGDSAVYLCASSPPGVGRYGYTFGSGTRLTVV.

J is TRBJ1-2 and V is TRBV4-3; D call uncertain. Germline-derived CDR1 and CDR2 are LGHNA and YSLEER. The CDR3 contains 16 residues. V was trimmed by 1 base and J by 6 bases, leaving 18 bases between them. The CDR3 DNA reads as TGCGCCAGCAGCCAAGTATCGGGAGCCGCGGCTGATGGCTACACCTTC. This sequence encodes CASSQVSGAAADGYTF.

This chain connects TRBV5-1 to TRBJ1-4; no clear D. Germline CDR1 is SGHRS and CDR2 is YFSETQ. This CDR3 contains 14 residues. V was cut by 5 bases and J by 0 bases, with 8 bases left in between. The CDR3 bases are TGCGCCAGCAGAATCGGGGCAACTAATGAAAAACTGTTTTTT. Translated: CASRIGATNEKLFF.

V gene TRBV18 combines with J gene TRBJ2-3; D is unclear. Germline CDR1 reads KGHSH; CDR2 reads LQKENI. With 3 bases removed from V and 2 bases from J, the gap between germline ends came to 6 bases. This CDR3 comprises 13 residues. CDR3 sequence reads: CASSPHTTDTQYF. DNA for the CDR3: TGTGCCAGCTCACCGCACACCACAGATACGCAGTATTTT.

The V and J genes are TRBV3-1 (or the pseudogene TRBV3-2) and TRBJ1-1, with TRBD1 matching over 8 bases. CDR3 length: 15 residues. CDR1 and CDR2 from the germline V gene are LGHDT and YNNKEL (reference sequence). V trimming: 0 bases; J trimming: 4 bases; junction bases outside the gene matches: 4. The CDR3 region is CASSQDRTGSTEAFF. In DNA form, the CDR3 reads TGTGCCAGCAGCCAAGATAGGACAGGGTCCACTGAAGCTTTCTTT.

The chain carries TRBV9 and TRBJ1-6, with D maybe TRBD1 (5 bases). The V and J ends lost 4 bases and 6 bases respectively, with 17 bases between them. The CDR3 has 16 amino acids. The V gene's germline CDR1 is SGDLS and CDR2 YYNGEE. The CDR3 DNA sequence: TGTGCCAGCAGCCACAACAGACAGCGTCCTAATTCACCCCTCCACTTT. This translates into CASSHNRQRPNSPLHF. Supplemented by reference TRBV9 and TRBJ1-6, the full variable domain reads DSGVTQTPKHLITATGQRVTLRCSPRSGDLSVYWYQQSLDQGLQFLIQYYNGEERAKGNILERFSAQQFPDLHSELNLSSLELGDSALYFCASSHNRQRPNSPLHFGNGTRLTVT.

CDR3 loop: CASRAFLGTDVNQPQHF. Written as DNA, the CDR3 is TGTGCCAGCAGGGCCTTTCTAGGGACAGATGTAAATCAGCCCCAGCATTTT. The V and J genes are TRBV2 and TRBJ1-5; 7 bases agree with TRBD1. The CDR3 has 17 amino acids. From germline, CDR1 is SNHLY and CDR2 FYNNEI. The ends lost 6 bases at V and 4 bases at J; junction bases unmatched: 15.

The CDR3 loop is CASSFGGSGYEQYF. The CDR3, as DNA: TGTGCCAGCAGTTTTGGCGGGAGCGGCTACGAGCAGTACTTC. V is TRBV27 and J is TRBJ2-7, with 7 bases aligning to TRBD2. Per germline, CDR1 MNHEY and CDR2 SMNVEV (reference sequence). CDR3 length: 14 residues. J gave up 3 bases and V 3 bases, and 5 bases lay outside the gene matches.

This clone was seen just once. The chain is built from TRBV7-2 and TRBJ1-1; D not resolved. The CDR3 totals 14 residues. Germline lookup yields CDR1 SGHTA and CDR2 FQGNSA. V lost 0 bases to trimming and J lost 12 bases, with 17 bases between them. CDR3 in DNA: TGTGCCAGCAGCTTAGCTTACAATCCCGCGGCGACTTTCTTT. Translated, it gives CASSLAYNPAATFF. Looking up the rest from reference TRBV7-2 and TRBJ1-1 gives the full variable domain: GAGVSQSPSNKVTEKGKDVELRCDPISGHTALYWYRQSLGQGLEFLIYFQGNSAPDKSGLPSDRFSAERTGGSVSTLTIQRTQQEDSAVYLCASSLAYNPAATFFGQGTRLTVV.

The rearrangement links TRBV7-6 to TRBJ1-1, with TRBD1 matching 7 bases. The CDR3 runs to 14 residues. Trimming at V came to 1 base and at J to 8 bases, leaving 7 bases not matched to a gene. Germline V gene data show CDR1 as SGHVS and CDR2 as FNYEAQ. DNA for the CDR3: TGTGCCAGCAGCTTAGACAGGGGAAACAGGGAAGCTTTCTTT. Translation gives CASSLDRGNREAFF.

V usage is TRBV7-8 and J usage is TRBJ2-7; no firm D call. V shed 3 bases and J shed 2 bases, with 14 bases lying between them. Looked up from germline, CDR1 is SGHVS and CDR2 is FQNEAQ. The CDR3 loop spans 15 amino acids. The CDR3 coding sequence is TGTGCCAGCAGCTTCCCCCACAGCAACACCTACGAGCAGTACTTC. The encoded protein is CASSFPHSNTYEQYF.

The chain combines TRBV28 with TRBJ2-1; D not resolved. Germline V gene sequence: CDR1 MDHEN, CDR2 SYDVKM. The ends were cut back, 4 bases at V and 0 bases at J, with 7 bases in the middle. The CDR3 spans 14 residues. For the CDR3, the DNA is TGTGCCAGCAGTTCGGGTCTCTCCTACAATGAGCAGTTCTTC. This translates into CASSSGLSYNEQFF.

The CDR3 reads CASSLSGSRIHNEQFF. In DNA, the CDR3 is TGTGCCAGCAGCCTTAGCGGGAGTCGAATCCACAATGAGCAGTTCTTC. The chain employs TRBV12-1 and TRBJ2-1; the table's D call of TRBD2 was not tested on the DNA. TRBV12-1 is a pseudogene. This CDR3 comprises 16 residues.

This chain uses TRBV11-2 with TRBJ2-7; 8 bases are a match to TRBD1. Germline V gene lookup returns CDR1 SGHAT and CDR2 FQNNGV. The CDR3 consists of 15 residues. With V trimmed by 5 bases and J by 4 bases, 10 bases remained unmatched. As DNA, the CDR3 is TGTGCCAGCAGCCACCGGGACAGGTCCGGATACGAGCAGTACTTC. Encoded protein: CASSHRDRSGYEQYF.

This clone was detected once. V gene TRBV9 combines with J gene TRBJ2-5; D may be TRBD1 (7 bases). V was cut by 3 bases and J by 7 bases, with 13 bases left in between. The CDR3 sequence is 13 residues long. The germline V gene has CDR1 SGDLS and CDR2 YYNGEE. CDR3 in amino acids: CASSGTGGGTQYF. The CDR3 region has the DNA TGTGCCAGCAGCGGGACAGGAGGGGGGACCCAGTACTTC.

The V gene is TRBV4-1, the J gene TRBJ2-5; 9 nucleotides match TRBD1. The germline CDR1 and CDR2 sequences are MGHRA and YSYEKL. Trimming at V came to 0 bases and at J to 5 bases, leaving 10 bases not matched to a gene. The CDR3 has 17 amino acids. This CDR3 reads CASSQEDRGLGSETQYF. CDR3 nucleotide sequence: TGCGCCAGCAGCCAAGAGGACAGGGGTCTGGGGTCGGAGACCCAGTACTTC.

The gene calls are TRBV2 and TRBJ1-3; D gene uncertain. Germline assignment: CDR1 SNHLY and CDR2 FYNNEI. This CDR3 has 16 residues. Trimming removed 4 bases at V and 0 bases at J, with 13 bases between. The CDR3 coding sequence is TGTGCCAGCAGTGGCCCTGGACTGATCTCTGGAAACACCATATATTTT. Amino acid sequence: CASSGPGLISGNTIYF.

J is TRBJ2-2 and V is TRBV10-2; 8 positions agree with TRBD2. The CDR3 runs to 14 residues. Germline CDR1 and CDR2: WSHSY and SAAADI. The V gene end was trimmed by 7 bases and the J gene end by 4 bases; junction bases not matched to a gene: 5. The CDR3 region has the DNA TGCGCCAGCATACGGAGCGGGAGCACCGGGGAGCTGTTTTTT. Amino acids: CASIRSGSTGELFF.

This rearrangement joins TRBV24-1 to TRBJ2-1; D unresolved. Trimming took off 9 bases at V and 2 bases at J, with 10 bases between the two ends. Germline values: CDR1 KGHDR, CDR2 SFDVKD. The CDR3 is made up of 13 amino acids. The CDR3 DNA sequence: TGTGCCACCGCGACACCCACCTACAATGAGCAGTTCTTC. This gives the protein CATATPTYNEQFF.

The CDR3 loop is CASSYPSSGSVSYEQYF. DNA of the CDR3: TGTGCCAGCAGTTACCCCTCTAGCGGGAGCGTTTCCTACGAGCAGTACTTC. This rearrangement joins TRBV6-2 or TRBV6-3 to TRBJ2-7, with 10 bases that match TRBD2. In germline, CDR1 is MNHEY, CDR2 SVGEGT. The V and J ends lost 2 bases and 1 base, in that order; junction bases with no gene match: 8. This CDR3 has 17 amino acids.

The chain recombines TRBV6-5 with TRBJ1-4; 9 bases map to TRBD1. This CDR3 is built from 15 residues. Germline V CDR1 and CDR2: MNHEY, SVGAGI. The J segment lost 5 bases and the V segment lost 5 bases, leaving 6 bases of the junction unmatched. CDR3 loop: CASSRGQGRNEKLFF. The CDR3 DNA follows: TGTGCCAGCAGTAGGGGACAGGGTAGAAATGAAAAACTGTTTTTT.

This chain joins TRBV5-6 and TRBJ2-3, with a possible D match to TRBD2 (5 bases). Between the trimmed V and J ends, which lost 0 bases and 1 base, there was a span of 12 bases. The CDR3 loop spans 16 amino acids. From germline, CDR1 is SGHDT and CDR2 YYEEEE. CDR3 sequence (DNA): TGTGCCAGCAGCTTGGGTACGACTATTCGCACAGATACGCAGTATTTT. Translation: CASSLGTTIRTDTQYF.